One sample yielded the 6 T cell receptor beta chains listed below, sequenced in a study of monozygotic twins with inflammatory bowel disease. From the 5' RACE reads, TCRdb lists one entry per CDR3 protein and no DNA. This sample's clone table lists approximately 340,000 distinct CDR3 sequences. The sequencing input was blood. Receptors originate from a human donor with ulcerative colitis or Crohn's disease, or a healthy co-twin of an affected twin (not recorded which).

The chain joins TRBV6-1 to TRBJ1-4; the D call of TRBD1 rests on TCRdb alone, since no DNA is present to check it. Germline assignment: CDR1 MNHNS and CDR2 SASEGT. The CDR3 consists of 14 residues. The CDR3 sequence is CASSVQGRSEKLFF.

This chain connects TRBV12-3 or TRBV12-4 to TRBJ2-7. This CDR3 region has 13 residues. CDR3 residues: CASSLDGAYEQYF.

The chain has TRBV3-1 and TRBJ2-7. The germline CDR1 and CDR2 sequences are LGHDT and YNNKEL (reference sequence). The CDR3 runs 15 residues. The CDR3 sequence is CASSQDLGGRYEQYF.

The chain carries TRBV7-8 and TRBJ2-5. The germline CDR1 and CDR2 sequences are SGHVS and FQNEAQ. This CDR3 is 13 amino acids long. CDR3 sequence: CASSLATQETQYF.

The chain couples TRBV4-2 to TRBJ1-2; the D call from TCRdb, TRBD1, cannot be confirmed without DNA. The germline CDR1 and CDR2 sequences are LGHNA and YNFKEQ. This CDR3 has 14 amino acids. This CDR3 reads CASSQDAGTGSYTF.

CDR3 loop: CSVDGSGLVGVGEQFF. The chain couples TRBV29-1 to TRBJ2-1; TCRdb indicates TRBD2, and absent DNA this call remains unverified. Looked up from germline, CDR1 is SQVTM and CDR2 is ANQGSEA. The CDR3 has 16 residues.